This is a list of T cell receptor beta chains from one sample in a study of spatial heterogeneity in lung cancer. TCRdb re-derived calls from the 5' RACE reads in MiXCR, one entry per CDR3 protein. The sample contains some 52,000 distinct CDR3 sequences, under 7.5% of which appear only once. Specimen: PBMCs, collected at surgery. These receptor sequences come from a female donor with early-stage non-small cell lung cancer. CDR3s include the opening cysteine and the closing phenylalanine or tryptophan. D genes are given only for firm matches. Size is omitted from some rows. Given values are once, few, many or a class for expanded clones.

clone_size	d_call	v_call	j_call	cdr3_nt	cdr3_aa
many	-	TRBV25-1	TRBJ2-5	TGTGCCAGCTCGGACGCAGCGACCCAGTACTTC	CASSDAATQYF
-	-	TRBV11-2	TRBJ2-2	TGTGCCAGCAGCTTAGACCCGGGGGCGTTATACACCGGGGAGCTGTTTTTT	CASSLDPGALYTGELFF
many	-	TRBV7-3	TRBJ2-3	TGTGCCAGCGCGGCTAACGGGGCAGATACGCAGTATTTT	CASAANGADTQYF
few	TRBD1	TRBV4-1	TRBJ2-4	TGCGCCAGCAGCCAAGACGACAGGGAGTGGAACATTCAGTACTTC	CASSQDDREWNIQYF
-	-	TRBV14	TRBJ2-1	TGTGCCAGCAGCCAAGATCCTGGTAGGGTTGAGCAGTTCTTC	CASSQDPGRVEQFF
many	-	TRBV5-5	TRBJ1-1	TGTGCCAGCAGCTCCTGGGACCTGCGCTCGAACACTGAAGCTTTCTTT	CASSSWDLRSNTEAFF
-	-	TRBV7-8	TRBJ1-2	TGTGCCAGCAGTCCAGGGTTTGTCGGCCGCGGAATCATCTATGGCTACACCTTC	CASSPGFVGRGIIYGYTF
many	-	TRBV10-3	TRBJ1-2	TGTGCCATCAGTGAGTCTGGAGGGAATGGCTACACCTTC	CAISESGGNGYTF
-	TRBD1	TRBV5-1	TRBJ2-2	TGCGCCAGCAGCTCAGGACAGGGTGGAACCGGGGAGCTGTTTTTT	CASSSGQGGTGELFF
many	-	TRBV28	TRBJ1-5	TGTGCCAGCTGGCCAAGGGGGGTTAGTGGCAATCAGCCCCAGCATTTT	CASWPRGVSGNQPQHF
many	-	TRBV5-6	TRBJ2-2	TGTGCCAGCAGCTTGGCCCCGCGGTCGAGGACCGGGGAGCTGTTTTTT	CASSLAPRSRTGELFF
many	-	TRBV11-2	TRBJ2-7	TGTGCCAGCAGCTCCAGGGTGTGGGGCTCCTACGAGCAGTACTTC	CASSSRVWGSYEQYF
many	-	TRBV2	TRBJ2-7	TGTGCCAGCAACGGGGGCCCTGTCTACGAGCAGTACTTC	CASNGGPVYEQYF
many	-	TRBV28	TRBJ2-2	TGTGCCAGCAGTCTACTCGGGACGGGCACCGGGGAGCTGTTTTTT	CASSLLGTGTGELFF
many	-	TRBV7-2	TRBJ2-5	TGTGCCAGCAGCTCACAGGGAACCTTGGAGACCCAGTACTTC	CASSSQGTLETQYF
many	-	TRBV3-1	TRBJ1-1	TGTGCCAGCAGCCTAAATGATAAAGGAGCTACACAAGGGCTTCGTGGAGGCACTGAAGCTTTCTTT	CASSLNDKGATQGLRGGTEAFF
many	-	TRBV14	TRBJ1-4	TGTGCCAGCAGCCATACAAACGACGTAGGTGAAAAACTGTTTTTT	CASSHTNDVGEKLFF
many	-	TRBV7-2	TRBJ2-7	TGTGCCAGCAGCTTAATGTCCAATTACGAGCAGTACTTC	CASSLMSNYEQYF
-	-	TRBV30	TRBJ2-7	TGTGCCTGGAGTAGAGACAGCTCCTACGAGCAGTACTTC	CAWSRDSSYEQYF
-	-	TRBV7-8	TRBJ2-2	TGTGCCAGCAGCCAAGGTCACTCGAACACCAGGGAGCTGTTTTTT	CASSQGHSNTRELFF
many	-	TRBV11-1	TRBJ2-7	TGTGCCAGCAGCTCCTTCGGAAGACTCACCGACGAGCAGTACTTC	CASSSFGRLTDEQYF
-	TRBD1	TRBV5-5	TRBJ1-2	TGTGCCAGCAGCATCCGGGACAGCGCTAACTATGGCTACACCTTC	CASSIRDSANYGYTF
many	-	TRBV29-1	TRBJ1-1	TGCAGCGTTTACGACAGGTCAACCGCCGGGACTAACACTGAAGCTTTCTTT	CSVYDRSTAGTNTEAFF
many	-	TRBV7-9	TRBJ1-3	TGTGCCAGCAGCTTAGATGGATATAGAAACACCATATATTTT	CASSLDGYRNTIYF
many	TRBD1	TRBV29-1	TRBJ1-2	TGCAGCGTCTCCGGGACAGGGGAATCGGGTGACTATGGCTACACCTTC	CSVSGTGESGDYGYTF
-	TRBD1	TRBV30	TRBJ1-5	TGTGCCTCGCGACAGGGGATCGGGCAGCCCCAGCATTTT	CASRQGIGQPQHF
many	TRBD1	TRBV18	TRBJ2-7	TGTGCCAGCTCACCAACCGGGACAGGGTTTTTCGAGCAGTACTTC	CASSPTGTGFFEQYF
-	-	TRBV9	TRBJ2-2	TGTGCCAGCAGCAGCTACCTGGGGACCGGGGAGCTGTTTTTT	CASSSYLGTGELFF
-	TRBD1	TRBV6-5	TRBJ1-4	TGTGCCAGTGGGACAGTTCGAGAAAAACTGTTTTTT	CASGTVREKLFF